Listed here are 8 T cell receptor beta chains from one sample, sequenced in a study of cytomegalovirus exposure and HLA in healthy donors. Use of 60 Vbeta and 13 Jbeta primers characterized the PCR. Clones were sequenced by immunoSEQ multiplex PCR, and TCRdb holds only the in-frame ones, with some missing. The sample includes 99,000 or so clones, 60% to 85% of them seen just once. Sequenced material: PBMCs. These receptors all come from a man aged 35 to 55 in good health and CMV-seronegative.

The CDR3 spells CASSPAGTTFYNEQFF. DNA for the CDR3: TGTGCCAGCAGCCCGGCCGGGACTACCTTCTACAATGAGCAGTTCTTC. This chain links TRBV5-8 with TRBJ2-1; TRBD2 agrees at 7 bases. Germline CDR1 reads SGHTS; CDR2 reads YDEGEE. The CDR3 spans 16 residues. The J segment lost 3 bases and the V segment lost 4 bases, leaving 10 bases of the junction unmatched.

The J gene is TRBJ1-1, the V gene TRBV29-1; D ambiguous. The CDR3 length is 11 residues. V shed 0 bases and J shed 12 bases, with 11 bases lying between them. The V gene's germline CDR1 is SQVTM and CDR2 ANQGSEA. The CDR3 protein is CSVEDGPGSFF. CDR3 bases: TGCAGCGTTGAAGATGGGCCGGGATCTTTCTTT.

The rearrangement uses TRBV6-4 and TRBJ1-1; 10 positions agree with TRBD1. With V trimmed by 7 bases and J by 6 bases, 11 bases remained unmatched. Germline loops: CDR1 MRHNA, CDR2 SNTAGT. This CDR3 comprises 15 residues. CDR3: CASTTGGSWLAEAFF. CDR3 DNA: TGTGCCAGCACGACAGGGGGCTCGTGGTTAGCTGAAGCTTTCTTT.

This clone was seen more than once but under ten times. The chain carries TRBV7-2 and TRBJ1-6; 9 bases map to TRBD1. Germline-derived CDR1 and CDR2 are SGHTA and FQGNSA. The J segment lost 7 bases and the V segment lost 7 bases, leaving 8 bases of the junction unmatched. CDR3 length equals 15 residues. CDR3 in amino acids: CASTGVGTGNSPLHF. In DNA, the CDR3 is TGTGCCAGCACCGGCGTGGGGACAGGGAATTCACCCCTCCACTTT. Complete variable domain (other parts from reference TRBV7-2 and TRBJ1-6): GAGVSQSPSNKVTEKGKDVELRCDPISGHTALYWYRQSLGQGLEFLIYFQGNSAPDKSGLPSDRFSAERTGGSVSTLTIQRTQQEDSAVYLCASTGVGTGNSPLHFGNGTRLTVT.

This clone was recorded a few times. CDR3 sequence reads: CASSSRLAGFQETQYF. The CDR3 nucleotides read TGTGCCAGCAGTTCTAGACTAGCGGGGTTTCAAGAGACCCAGTACTTC. This sequence joins TRBV7-8 and TRBJ2-5, with 11 bases fitting TRBD2. This CDR3 spans 16 amino acids. V lost 6 bases, J lost 2 bases, and 8 bases stayed unmatched. Looked up from germline, CDR1 is SGHVS and CDR2 is FQNEAQ.

This clone was seen just once. The chain joins TRBV7-9 to TRBJ1-6; weak D call: TRBD1 (5 bases). Trimming left V 5 bases short and J 7 bases short, with 21 bases between. Germline V CDR1 and CDR2: SEHNR, FQNEAQ (reference sequence). This CDR3 comprises 17 residues. In DNA, the CDR3 is TGTGCCAGCAGCGCGGGACGGAGAAGAAGGAACAATTCACCCCTCCACTTT. This translates into CASSAGRRRRNNSPLHF.

The chain links TRBV10-2 to TRBJ1-1; a weak D match, TRBD1 (6 bases). The germline V gene encodes CDR1 WSHSY and CDR2 SAAADI. Trimming removed 6 bases at V and 1 base at J, with 12 bases between. The CDR3 contains 14 residues. This CDR3 is CASRPGAWNTEAFF. The CDR3 DNA follows: TGCGCCAGCAGGCCAGGGGCCTGGAACACTGAAGCTTTCTTT.

This clone occurred a few times. The genes are TRBV7-8 and TRBJ1-6; D may be TRBD1 (6 bases). This CDR3 region has 16 residues. Per germline, CDR1 SGHVS and CDR2 FQNEAQ. V dropped 0 bases and J dropped 6 bases, with 12 bases sitting between them. CDR3 sequence: CASSLARGTFNSPLHF. Here the CDR3 DNA reads TGTGCCAGCAGCTTAGCCCGAGGGACATTTAATTCACCCCTCCACTTT.